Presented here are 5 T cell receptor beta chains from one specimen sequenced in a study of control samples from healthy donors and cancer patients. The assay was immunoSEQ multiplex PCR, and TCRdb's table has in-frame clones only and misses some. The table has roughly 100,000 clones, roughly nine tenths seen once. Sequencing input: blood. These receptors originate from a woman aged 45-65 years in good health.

The CDR3 spells CSVWTGTYNEQFF. The CDR3 DNA sequence: TGCAGCGTTTGGACAGGGACTTACAATGAGCAGTTCTTC. The V call is TRBV29-1, the J call TRBJ2-1; the match to TRBD1 covers 8 bases. From germline, CDR1 is SQVTM and CDR2 ANQGSEA. Germline trimming cut 5 bases from V and 4 bases from J; bases unmatched to any gene: 4. The CDR3 consists of 13 residues.

For the CDR3, the DNA is TGTGCCAGCAGCCCGGAGCGAGCAGAATCCTACGAGCAGTACTTC. This translates into CASSPERAESYEQYF. The rearrangement links TRBV21-1 to TRBJ2-7; the table assigns TRBD2, which was not confirmed against the DNA. TRBV21-1 is deemed a pseudogene. The CDR3 has 15 amino acids.

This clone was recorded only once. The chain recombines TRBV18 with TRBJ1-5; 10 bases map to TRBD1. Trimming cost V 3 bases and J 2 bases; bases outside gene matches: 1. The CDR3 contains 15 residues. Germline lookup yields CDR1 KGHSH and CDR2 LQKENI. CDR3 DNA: TGTGCCAGCTCACCGACAGGGGGCGGCAATCAGCCCCAGCATTTT. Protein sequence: CASSPTGGGNQPQHF.

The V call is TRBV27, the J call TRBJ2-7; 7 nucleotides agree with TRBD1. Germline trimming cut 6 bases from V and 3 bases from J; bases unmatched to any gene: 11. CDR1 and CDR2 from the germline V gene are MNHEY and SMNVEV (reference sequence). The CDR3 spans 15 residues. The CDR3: CASRPDRAPNYEQYF. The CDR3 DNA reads TGTGCCAGCAGACCTGACAGGGCTCCGAACTACGAGCAGTACTTC.

CDR3 residues: CASSVLAGNNEQFF. Written as DNA, the CDR3 is TGTGCCAGCAGTGTACTAGCGGGGAACAATGAGCAGTTCTTC. The J gene is TRBJ2-1, the V gene TRBV6-2 or TRBV6-3, with 10 bases lining up with TRBD2. J lost 5 bases, V lost 5 bases, and 3 bases had no gene match. The V gene's germline CDR1 is MNHEY and CDR2 SVGEGT. CDR3 length: 14 amino acids.